This T cell receptor (beta chain) is drawn from a study of blood T cell repertoires in COVID-19. Overall study context: The United States, Italy and Spain provided the acute and convalescent COVID-19 samples. The cDNA or gDNA used as material had been derived from T cells, B-cell-depleted T cells, or PBMCs.

Per the original methods: From reference gene primer amplification, estimates of nucleated cell counts were derived. Here immunoSEQ multiplex PCR was the method, and the copy in TCRdb shows in-frame clones only, minus some. V and J calls and clone size follow that table, whereas D and trimming were derived from the DNA. The table shows 51,000 or so clones, with roughly 90% occurring only once. With 2 bases removed from V and 4 bases from J, the gap between germline ends came to 14 bases. The CDR3 has 15 amino acids. The V gene's germline CDR1 is GTSNPN and CDR2 SVGIG (reference sequence). Material: peripheral blood. This receptor was taken from an elderly man with active or convalescent COVID-19. This chain uses TRBV30 with TRBJ1-4; no definite D call. The CDR3 bases are TGTGCCTGGAGTCCGGTTCTTCGGGGTAATGAAAAACTGTTTTTT. Translation gives CAWSPVLRGNEKLFF. Supplemented by reference TRBV30 and TRBJ1-4, the full variable domain reads SQTIHQWPATLVQPVGSPLSLECTVEGTSNPNLYWYRQAAGRGLQLLFYSVGIGQISSEVPQNLSASRPQDRQFILSSKKLLLSDSGFYLCAWSPVLRGNEKLFFGSGTQLSVL.